Below, 25 T cell receptor beta chains from the same sample are listed, as sequenced in a study of quantifying T cell responses using KT2 cells. The wider study: cDNA was made from DNase-treated RNA using alpha and beta constant primers.

The cDNA 3' end received a ligated oligonucleotide with a UMI. The first PCR ran 3 to 5 cycles with an equimolar RC1.1 and RC1.2 beta primer mix. TCRdb re-analysed the UMI-ligation and nested PCR reads in MiXCR, keeping a single row per CDR3 protein. The table records some 33,000 distinct CDR3 sequences, around a tenth of them present only once. Sequencing was carried out using PBMCs spiked with cells of the T cell clone KT2. The receptors stem from a human donor.

This chain joins TRBV28 and TRBJ2-1; 7 bases are shared with TRBD2. Losses at the gene ends were 4 bases for V and 7 bases for J; bases not matched to a gene: 10. CDR1 and CDR2 (germline): MDHEN, SYDVKM. The CDR3 has 15 residues. The CDR3 here is CASSSPQWGGNEQFF. DNA for the CDR3: TGTGCCAGCAGTTCACCCCAATGGGGGGGTAATGAGCAGTTCTTC.

This chain uses TRBV29-1 with TRBJ1-1; unclear D gene. This CDR3 comprises 12 residues. V shed 6 bases and J shed 7 bases, with 15 bases lying between them. The V gene's germline CDR1 is SQVTM and CDR2 ANQGSEA. The CDR3 DNA follows: TGCAGCGTGGCGCTGTCAAGCTATGAAGCTTTCTTT. Translated: CSVALSSYEAFF.

This clonotype was seen once. Sequence at one end of the junction differs from germline and may be a read error. The genes are TRBV2 and TRBJ2-1; 8 nucleotides align to TRBD2. Germline CDR1 is SNHLY and CDR2 is FYNNEI. The CDR3 runs to 16 residues. CDR3 DNA: TGTGCCAGCAGAGAAGGACTAGCCCTAAAATCTGGGGAGCAGTTCTTC. It is translated as CASREGLALKSGEQFF.

Ten or more counts support this clonotype. The gene calls are TRBV6-1 and TRBJ1-5, with D unclear. Trimming took 0 bases from V and 4 from J, leaving 7 bases between them. Germline lookup yields CDR1 MNHNS and CDR2 SASEGT. This CDR3 is built from 14 residues. The CDR3 bases are TGTGCCAGCAGTGAAGCGGCGGGGAATCAGCCCCAGCATTTT. This encodes CASSEAAGNQPQHF.

This clonotype was seen only a few times. The rearrangement links TRBV3-1 to TRBJ1-1, with 11 positions matching TRBD1. Germline assignment: CDR1 LGHDT and CDR2 YNNKEL (reference sequence). The V segment lost 6 bases and the J segment 4 bases; nucleotides outside the gene matches: 7. This CDR3 has 15 amino acids. Here the CDR3 DNA reads TGTGCCAGCAGTCTTAGGACAGGGGGCTTCACTGAAGCTTTCTTT. As protein: CASSLRTGGFTEAFF.

This clonotype was counted many times. The V and J genes are TRBV5-1 and TRBJ2-2; 13 nucleotides agree with TRBD2. CDR3 size: 18 residues. The germline CDR1 and CDR2 sequences are SGHRS and YFSETQ. J was trimmed by 2 bases and V by 2 bases; bases with no gene match: 6. The DNA for the CDR3 is TGCGCCAGCAGCTTAAGGACTAGCGGGAGAGCTAACACCGGGGAGCTGTTTTTT. Encoded protein: CASSLRTSGRANTGELFF.

This clonotype showed up just a few times. V usage is TRBV7-2 and J usage is TRBJ2-7; no reliable D call. Germline V lookup: CDR1 SGHTA, CDR2 FQGNSA. The length of the CDR3 is 13 residues. Trimming removed 5 bases from V and 9 bases from J, with 17 bases in between. In nucleotides, the CDR3 is TGTGCCAGCAGCCCCCCTCAGGAGATCGGGCAGTACTTC. It yields the protein CASSPPQEIGQYF.

This clonotype has a handful of counts. CDR3 protein: CASSPLLREETDTQYF. CDR3 sequence (DNA): TGTGCCAGCAGCCCCCTTCTCCGGGAGGAGACAGATACGCAGTATTTT. The chain recombines TRBV9 with TRBJ2-3; TRBD2 aligns across 7 bases. The trim removed 4 bases at V and 3 bases at J, leaving 11 bases unmatched. Germline assignment: CDR1 SGDLS and CDR2 YYNGEE. The CDR3 runs 16 residues.

The V and J genes are TRBV6-6 and TRBJ1-6; maybe TRBD1 (6 bases). The CDR3 totals 15 residues. Per germline, CDR1 MNHNY and CDR2 SVGAGI (reference sequence). V gave up 0 bases and J gave up 10 bases, with 13 bases separating them. The CDR3 protein is CASSYSGGQRSPLHF. Written as DNA, the CDR3 is TGTGCCAGCAGTTACTCGGGGGGGCAACGATCACCCCTCCACTTT.

This clonotype was detected ten times or more. J is TRBJ2-7 and V is TRBV11-2, with D uncertain. Germline CDR1 is SGHAT and CDR2 is FQNNGV. Trimming left V 0 bases short and J 4 bases short, with 7 bases between. The CDR3 is 13 amino acids. In DNA, the CDR3 is TGTGCCAGCAGCTTAGATTTGTTTTACGAGCAGTACTTC. This gives the protein CASSLDLFYEQYF.

The CDR3 sequence: CASPRGGQGQPQHF. The CDR3 DNA sequence: TGTGCCAGTCCCCGAGGGGGGCAGGGGCAGCCCCAGCATTTT. This chain links TRBV21-1 with TRBJ1-5; the D segment call TRBD1 is taken from the table without a DNA check. TRBV21-1 is described as a pseudogene. This CDR3 region has 14 residues.

This clonotype has more than one count but fewer than ten. The chain couples TRBV2 to TRBJ2-7; TRBD1 matches 11 bases. J lost 2 bases, V lost 4 bases, and 7 bases had no gene match. Germline lookup yields CDR1 SNHLY and CDR2 FYNNEI. This CDR3 is 16 amino acids long. The CDR3 DNA follows: TGTGCCAGCAGTGTTGGCCCGGGACAGGGGGCCTACGAGCAGTACTTC. It codes for CASSVGPGQGAYEQYF.

This clonotype was detected only a few times. One end of the junction varies from germline; a read error may be responsible. The chain combines TRBV11-1 with TRBJ2-1; 12 bases map to TRBD2. This CDR3 has 16 residues. Germline V gene data show CDR1 as SGHAT and CDR2 as FQDESV (reference sequence). CDR3 bases: TGTGCCAGCAGCGTAGCCGCTAGCGGGGGGGCCAATGAGCAGTTCTTC. Its protein product is CASSVAASGGANEQFF.

This clonotype was seen a few times. The rearrangement links TRBV3-1 to TRBJ2-3, with 9 bases identical to TRBD1. The germline V gene has CDR1 LGHDT and CDR2 YNNKEL (reference sequence). This CDR3 spans 15 amino acids. V gave up 3 bases and J gave up 0 bases; unmatched junction bases: 1. The CDR3 loop reads CASSHGQGSTDTQYF. In DNA form, the CDR3 reads TGTGCCAGCAGCCACGGACAGGGGAGCACAGATACGCAGTATTTT.

The chain employs TRBV5-5 and TRBJ2-1; D call uncertain. Germline loops: CDR1 SGHKS, CDR2 YYEKEE (reference sequence). V was trimmed by 2 bases and J by 3 bases, leaving 12 bases between them. The CDR3 spans 15 residues. CDR3 nucleotides: TGTGCCAGCAGCTTTTGGCTGATCTTCTACAATGAGCAGTTCTTC. Translated, it gives CASSFWLIFYNEQFF.

There are many counts of this clonotype. The chain carries TRBV7-2 and TRBJ2-3; D is tentatively TRBD1 or TRBD2 (5 bases each). Germline CDR1 reads SGHTA; CDR2 reads FQGNSA. The V gene lost 2 bases and the J gene lost 2 bases, with 17 bases spanning the gap. CDR3 size: 17 residues. In nucleotides, the CDR3 is TGTGCCAGCAGCTTAAGGATATACGGGGCCGCCACAGATACGCAGTATTTT. It specifies CASSLRIYGAATDTQYF.

This clonotype showed up many times. The chain joins TRBV20-1 to TRBJ1-3, with 7 nucleotides matching TRBD1. V lost 5 bases to trimming and J lost 1 base; unmatched junction nucleotides: 8. CDR1 is DFQATT, CDR2 SNEGSKA, per germline (reference sequence). This CDR3 is built from 15 residues. CDR3 region: CSALGYRGSGNTIYF. CDR3 nucleotides: TGCAGTGCTTTGGGATACAGGGGATCTGGAAACACCATATATTTT.

The chain links TRBV4-1 to TRBJ2-7; 10 bases map to TRBD2. The CDR3 loop spans 15 amino acids. Germline V gives CDR1 MGHRA, CDR2 YSYEKL. Trimming at V came to 4 bases and at J to 0 bases, leaving 3 bases not matched to a gene. CDR3 DNA: TGCGCCAGCAGCCTTAGCGGGGGGACCTCCTACGAGCAGTACTTC. Translation: CASSLSGGTSYEQYF.

This clonotype was counted ten times or more. V is TRBV4-3 and J is TRBJ2-7; 11 nucleotides agree with TRBD2. In germline, CDR1 is LGHNA, CDR2 YSLEER. The ends lost 1 base at V and 0 bases at J; junction bases unmatched: 2. This CDR3 has 16 residues. This CDR3 reads CASSQGLAGISYEQYF. The DNA of the CDR3 is TGCGCCAGCAGCCAAGGACTAGCGGGAATCTCCTACGAGCAGTACTTC.

This clonotype was observed a handful of times. The V and J genes are TRBV19 and TRBJ2-7; D is perhaps TRBD1 (6 bases). The CDR3 spans 17 residues. Germline lookup yields CDR1 LNHDA and CDR2 SQIVND (reference sequence). Trimming took 4 bases from V and 3 from J, leaving 22 bases between them. CDR3 amino acids: CASSTYWTVAEFYEQYF. DNA of the CDR3: TGTGCCAGTAGTACATACTGGACAGTAGCTGAATTCTACGAGCAGTACTTC.

The chain couples TRBV4-2 to TRBJ2-7; D unresolved. Germline CDR1 reads LGHNA; CDR2 reads YNFKEQ. This CDR3 region has 13 residues. Trimming removed 1 base at V and 5 bases at J, with 9 bases between. CDR3 loop: CASSQGGNDEQYF. The CDR3 DNA follows: TGTGCCAGCAGCCAAGGAGGTAATGACGAGCAGTACTTC.

The chain is built from TRBV5-5 and TRBJ2-3, with TRBD1 matching 8 bases. This CDR3 region has 16 residues. Germline-derived CDR1 and CDR2 are SGHKS and YYEKEE (reference sequence). Trimming cost V 2 bases and J 1 base; bases outside gene matches: 6. The CDR3 DNA follows: TGTGCCAGCAGCTTCCCCGGACAGGGCCGCACAGATACGCAGTATTTT. This sequence encodes CASSFPGQGRTDTQYF.

The chain has TRBV6-5 and TRBJ2-1; D is undetermined. CDR1 is MNHEY, CDR2 SVGAGI, per germline. V was trimmed by 10 bases and J by 6 bases, leaving 10 bases between them. The CDR3 length is 11 residues. As DNA, the CDR3 is TGTGCCACCTCCCCGGGCAATGAGCAGTTCTTC. Translating gives CATSPGNEQFF.

This clonotype turned up a few times. The chain uses TRBV25-1 and TRBJ1-2; a weak D match, TRBD1 (6 bases). The CDR3 sequence is 12 residues long. The germline gives CDR1 MGHDK, CDR2 SYGVNS. V lost 9 bases and J lost 4, with 12 bases in between. The chain's CDR3 is CASFRGGYGYTF. The CDR3 nucleotides read TGTGCCAGTTTCAGAGGGGGCTATGGCTACACCTTC.

V gene TRBV14 combines with J gene TRBJ2-1; D call uncertain. Germline assignment: CDR1 SGHDN and CDR2 FVKESK. Deletions cut 9 bases from V and 7 bases from J, with 22 bases between. The CDR3 is 15 residues long. CDR3 sequence: CASSNIHALHNEQFF. CDR3 bases: TGTGCCAGTAGCAATATCCACGCACTTCATAATGAGCAGTTCTTC.